The T cell receptor (beta chain) described here comes from a study of PD-L1 blockade in urothelial cancer. Overall study results and limits: Patients with durable benefit had greater blood expansion of tumor-associated TCR clones 3 weeks into treatment.

Sequencing used immunoSEQ multiplex PCR; TCRdb keeps in-frame clones, though not all of them. The sample gives under 120,000 clones, approximately 85% of which show up once; 2.4% is in the top ten. In regard to this clone: As yet, its antigen is unknown.

Germline V gene data show CDR1 as SGHNT and CDR2 as YYREEE (reference sequence). V lost 2 bases and J lost 6; bases outside the gene matches: 10. The CDR3 is 16 residues long. V and J are TRBV5-4 and TRBJ1-3; 8 bases map to TRBD1. This receptor was taken from a man aged 45-65 years with urothelial cancer. This specimen consisted of PBMCs, obtained around atezolizumab (anti-PD-L1) treatment. The CDR3 is CASSFEPGTGSNTIYF. CDR3 DNA: TGTGCCAGCAGCTTCGAACCCGGGACAGGTTCAAACACCATATATTTT. The whole variable domain, remainder taken from reference TRBV5-4 and TRBJ1-3, is ETGVTQSPTHLIKTRGQQVTLRCSSQSGHNTVSWYQQALGQGPQFIFQYYREEENGRGNFPPRFSGLQFPNYSSELNVNALELDDSALYLCASSFEPGTGSNTIYFGEGSWLTVV.